A selection of T cell receptor beta chains follows, all from one sample in a study of cytotoxic CD8 clonotypes in ibrutinib-treated CLL. TCRdb's table, derived via immunoSEQ multiplex PCR, lists solely in-frame clones and lacks some. The sample consists of some 130,000 clones, around 90% of them appearing once. The sequences come from PBMCs, collected after 12 months of ibrutinib treatment. The receptors originated from a human donor with chronic lymphocytic leukemia. CDR3s leave out the opening cysteine and the closing phenylalanine or tryptophan. Each record gives: clone size, V gene, J gene, D gene, CDR3 protein. A D gene is named only where the DNA matches it firmly. Part of the rows lack a size; the others show once, few, many or a class for expanded clones.

abundance: -; v_gene: TRBV7-9; j_gene: TRBJ2-3; d_gene: -; CDR3aa: ASSQGGTGSTDTQY
abundance: once; v_gene: TRBV25-1; j_gene: TRBJ2-5; d_gene: -; CDR3aa: ASSDLGTLQETQY
abundance: -; v_gene: TRBV7-2; j_gene: TRBJ2-7; d_gene: -; CDR3aa: ASSFNPGVGYEQY
abundance: -; v_gene: TRBV2; j_gene: TRBJ2-7; d_gene: TRBD1; CDR3aa: ASSVQGWGDEQY
abundance: once; v_gene: TRBV19; j_gene: TRBJ1-4; d_gene: -; CDR3aa: ASSISETGHEKLF
abundance: -; v_gene: TRBV7-3; j_gene: TRBJ2-1; d_gene: TRBD1; CDR3aa: ASSSGTGYNEQF
abundance: -; v_gene: TRBV7-9; j_gene: TRBJ2-7; d_gene: -; CDR3aa: ASSPSGDYEQY
abundance: -; v_gene: TRBV11-2; j_gene: TRBJ1-1; d_gene: -; CDR3aa: ASSARQPRVTEAF
abundance: -; v_gene: TRBV5-3; j_gene: TRBJ1-1; d_gene: -; CDR3aa: ARSNSEGRTEAF
abundance: -; v_gene: TRBV10-3; j_gene: TRBJ2-2; d_gene: TRBD1; CDR3aa: AIGGQGDTGELF
abundance: -; v_gene: TRBV5-6; j_gene: TRBJ2-7; d_gene: TRBD2; CDR3aa: ASRDSGVAYEQY
abundance: -; v_gene: TRBV7-2; j_gene: TRBJ2-5; d_gene: TRBD1; CDR3aa: ASSRNRGQETQY
abundance: -; v_gene: TRBV27; j_gene: TRBJ2-1; d_gene: TRBD2; CDR3aa: ASRSSGGRASEQF
abundance: -; v_gene: TRBV19; j_gene: TRBJ1-1; d_gene: -; CDR3aa: ASSIAGDTEAF
abundance: -; v_gene: TRBV30; j_gene: TRBJ2-3; d_gene: -; CDR3aa: AWRDGVLADTQY
abundance: -; v_gene: TRBV7-8; j_gene: TRBJ1-1; d_gene: -; CDR3aa: ASSRDQDTEAF
abundance: once; v_gene: TRBV7-9; j_gene: TRBJ2-7; d_gene: TRBD1; CDR3aa: ASSPDRVGPSEQY
abundance: -; v_gene: TRBV5-4; j_gene: TRBJ1-1; d_gene: -; CDR3aa: ASSPAGLGRQFEAF
abundance: -; v_gene: TRBV7-2; j_gene: TRBJ2-3; d_gene: -; CDR3aa: ASSFSTDTQY
abundance: -; v_gene: TRBV7-8; j_gene: TRBJ2-7; d_gene: -; CDR3aa: ASSPIPAGGGEQY